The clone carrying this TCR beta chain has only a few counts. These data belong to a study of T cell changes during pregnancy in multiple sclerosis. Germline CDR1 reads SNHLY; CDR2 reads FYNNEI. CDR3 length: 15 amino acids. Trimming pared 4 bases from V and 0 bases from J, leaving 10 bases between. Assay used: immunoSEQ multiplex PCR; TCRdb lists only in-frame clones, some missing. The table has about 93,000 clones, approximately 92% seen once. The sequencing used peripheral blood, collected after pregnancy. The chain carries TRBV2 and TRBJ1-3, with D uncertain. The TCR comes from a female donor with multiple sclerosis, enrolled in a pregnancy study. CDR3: CASSAVIHSGNTIYF. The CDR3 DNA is TGTGCCAGCAGTGCGGTGATTCACTCTGGAAACACCATATATTTT.